This is a list of T cell receptor beta chains from one sample in a study of beta chain features in type 1 diabetes. The assay was immunoSEQ multiplex PCR, and TCRdb's table has in-frame clones only and misses some. The repertoire includes a few hundred thousand clones, about 13% of them detected once, and nearly 0.015% sits in the top ten. The specimen sequenced was naive CD4+ T cells from blood. The source is a woman between 18 and 29 years old with type 1 diabetes. The CDR3 runs from the conserved cysteine through the conserved F or W. The D gene is left open where the match is weak. Size tells how often a clone was seen (once, few, many) or the class of an expanded clone, and some rows leave it out.

J	V	D	size	DNA	CDR3
TRBJ1-2	TRBV5-1	.	.	TGCGCCAGCAGCTTGGTACCAGGGAACTATGGCTACACCTTC	CASSLVPGNYGYTF
TRBJ1-2	TRBV6-5	.	few	TGTGCCAGCAGTGACCGGGGGAACTCCTACACCTTC	CASSDRGNSYTF
TRBJ2-1	TRBV28	TRBD2	.	TGTGCCAGCAGACCGGGACTAGCGGGCCTAAACAATGAGCAGTTCTTC	CASRPGLAGLNNEQFF
TRBJ1-1	TRBV20-1	TRBD1	.	TGCAGTGCTGGACAGGGCTTGGCGGCTTTCTTT	CSAGQGLAAFF
TRBJ2-1	TRBV7-9	TRBD1	few	TGTGCCAGCAGCCTCGGGACAGGGTCTAACAATGAGCAGTTCTTC	CASSLGTGSNNEQFF
TRBJ1-1	TRBV7-2	.	.	TGTGCCAGCAGCCAGTGGGGGGACACTGAAGCTTTCTTT	CASSQWGDTEAFF
TRBJ2-2	TRBV27	.	.	TGTGCCAGCAGACTAGACCCCTGGAACACCGGGGAGCTGTTTTTT	CASRLDPWNTGELFF
TRBJ2-5	TRBV5-1	TRBD2	few	TGCGCCAGCAGCTTGGGAACGGGACTACCCCAAGAGACCCAGTACTTC	CASSLGTGLPQETQYF
TRBJ1-5	TRBV2	TRBD1	.	TGTGCCAGCAGCTTTGACAGGGGTAATCAGCCCCAGCATTTT	CASSFDRGNQPQHF
TRBJ2-1	TRBV7-2	TRBD2	.	TGTGCCAGCAGCGCCAGGACTAGTACCTACAATGAGCAGTTCTTC	CASSARTSTYNEQFF
TRBJ2-5	TRBV7-2	TRBD1	.	TGTGCCAGCAGCCTCGACAGGGGAAGACAGACCCAGTACTTC	CASSLDRGRQTQYF
TRBJ1-1	TRBV30	.	few	TGTGCCTGGAGTGTACTTCGGGTCACTGAAGCTTTCTTT	CAWSVLRVTEAFF
TRBJ2-1	TRBV15	TRBD1	few	TGTGCCACCAGCAGAGAAGACAGGGGTTACAGTGAGCAGTTCTTC	CATSREDRGYSEQFF
TRBJ2-1	TRBV4-2	.	.	TGTGCCAGCAGCCATGTAGTGGGCGATGAGCAGTTCTTC	CASSHVVGDEQFF
TRBJ2-4	TRBV7-9	TRBD2	few	TGTGCCAGCAGACCTGGGACTAGCGGGCTCTACACAAACATTCAGTACTTC	CASRPGTSGLYTNIQYF
TRBJ1-2	TRBV9	.	.	TGTGCCAGCAGCGTACTAGATTCCTATGGCTACACCTTC	CASSVLDSYGYTF
TRBJ1-2	TRBV10-3	.	few	TGTGCCATCTGGACAGAAGCTAACTATGGCTACACCTTC	CAIWTEANYGYTF
TRBJ2-1	TRBV7-2	.	few	TGTGCCAGCAGCCCGGAGGGCTACCTCTACAATGAGCAGTTCTTC	CASSPEGYLYNEQFF
TRBJ2-3	TRBV14	.	few	TGTGCCAGCAGCTGGGGGGTCAGCACAGATACGCAGTATTTT	CASSWGVSTDTQYF
TRBJ2-5	TRBV9	.	once	TGTGCCAGCAGTTTAGCTGGAAGGTTATCCCAAGAGACCCAGTACTTC	CASSLAGRLSQETQYF
TRBJ2-7	TRBV2	TRBD1	few	TGTGCCACCCGGGACAGGTCCCACGAGCAGTACTTC	CATRDRSHEQYF
TRBJ2-7	TRBV25-1	TRBD1	few	TGTGCCAGCCGACGGGGACAGGGGATCGCCTACGAGCAGTACTTC	CASRRGQGIAYEQYF
TRBJ2-6	TRBV4-1	TRBD1	few	TGCGCCAGCAGCCAAGATAGGGGGCCTGGGGCCAACGTCCTGACTTTC	CASSQDRGPGANVLTF
TRBJ1-2	TRBV30	.	few	TGTGCCTGGAGTCCGGGGGGCAACTATGGCTACACCTTC	CAWSPGGNYGYTF
TRBJ1-5	TRBV27	.	few	TGTGCCAGCAGTCCGGGACATATAGATCAGCCCCAGCATTTT	CASSPGHIDQPQHF
TRBJ2-1	TRBV18	TRBD1	few	TGTGCCAGCTCAGTACAGGGGACGCCCTACAATGAGCAGTTCTTC	CASSVQGTPYNEQFF
TRBJ2-1	TRBV15	.	.	TGTGCCACCAGCAGACCCGACATGAGCACCTACAATGAGCAGTTCTTC	CATSRPDMSTYNEQFF
TRBJ1-4	TRBV18	TRBD1	.	TGTGCCAGCGGGGGACAGAGCAATGAAAAACTGTTTTTT	CASGGQSNEKLFF
TRBJ1-5	TRBV15	.	few	TGTGCCACTAGGACGGGGAGTGGGAGCAATCAGCCCCAGCATTTT	CATRTGSGSNQPQHF
TRBJ2-1	TRBV7-9	.	few	TGTGCCAGCAGCTTAGCTGGCAGGAATGAGCAGTTCTTC	CASSLAGRNEQFF
TRBJ2-5	TRBV5-6	TRBD1	.	TGTGCCAGCAGCTTCGGGACAGGGAAGCAAGAGACCCAGTACTTC	CASSFGTGKQETQYF
TRBJ2-5	TRBV2	TRBD1	few	TGTGCCAGCAGCTGGAACAGGGGGGAAGAGACCCAGTACTTC	CASSWNRGEETQYF
TRBJ2-1	TRBV5-1	.	few	TGCGCCAGCAGCTTGGAATCGAGTCTAGCGAGGGGCAATGAGCAGTTCTTC	CASSLESSLARGNEQFF
TRBJ1-5	TRBV7-9	TRBD1	few	TGTGCCAGCAGTCGACAGGGGGCAGGTCAGCCCCAGCATTTT	CASSRQGAGQPQHF
TRBJ1-1	TRBV30	.	few	TGTGCCTGGAGTGTGGGAGGGGCTGCTTTCTTT	CAWSVGGAAFF
TRBJ1-5	TRBV7-2	.	few	TGTGCCAGCAGCTTACACAGGACAAGGGTCGGTAGCAATCAGCCCCAGCATTTT	CASSLHRTRVGSNQPQHF
TRBJ2-1	TRBV28	TRBD2	few	TGTGCCAGCAGGACCTGGACTAGCGGTTACAATGAGCAGTTCTTC	CASRTWTSGYNEQFF
TRBJ2-2	TRBV13	TRBD1	few	TGTGCCAGCAGCTCCGACAGGGCGAACACCGGGGAGCTGTTTTTT	CASSSDRANTGELFF
TRBJ2-5	TRBV2	TRBD2	.	TGTGCCAGCAGGAGGACTAGCGGGAGCTTTGGGGAGACCCAGTACTTC	CASRRTSGSFGETQYF
TRBJ2-3	TRBV18	.	few	TGTGCCAGCTCACCACGCGGCGGGACGAGCACAGATACGCAGTATTTT	CASSPRGGTSTDTQYF
TRBJ2-1	TRBV18	TRBD2	.	TGTGCCAGCTCACGAACGACTAGCGGGCAGTTCTTC	CASSRTTSGQFF
TRBJ2-5	TRBV27	TRBD1	.	TGTGCCAGCAGTTTACTAGGACAGGGAGAGACCCAGTACTTC	CASSLLGQGETQYF
TRBJ1-1	TRBV5-4	.	once	TGTGCCAGCAGCCATGCCGCAGGGATGAACACTGAAGCTTTCTTT	CASSHAAGMNTEAFF
TRBJ1-4	TRBV7-9	.	few	TGTGCCAGCAGCTTAATGGGGGCAGGTGAAAAACTGTTTTTT	CASSLMGAGEKLFF
TRBJ2-2	TRBV5-1	.	.	TGCGCCAGCAGCACCGACAGAGTCACCGGGGAGCTGTTTTTT	CASSTDRVTGELFF
TRBJ2-1	TRBV4-3	.	few	TGCGCCAGCAGCTCAGGGGCCTACTTCGATGAGCAGTTCTTC	CASSSGAYFDEQFF
TRBJ2-7	TRBV5-4	.	few	TGTGCCAGCAGCTTTAGGGTTTTCGACTACCACGAGCAGTACTTC	CASSFRVFDYHEQYF
TRBJ2-7	TRBV28	TRBD2	.	TGTGCCAGCGGACCACTAGCGGAGGCCCGGGCCTACTACGAGCAGTACTTC	CASGPLAEARAYYEQYF
TRBJ2-7	TRBV28	.	.	TGTGCCAGCTGTAAACAGGGCTACGAGCAGTACTTC	CASCKQGYEQYF
TRBJ2-1	TRBV6-5	TRBD2	.	TGTGCCAGCAGCCCTCTTGGACTAGTGTTCAATGAGCAGTTCTTC	CASSPLGLVFNEQFF
TRBJ2-1	TRBV18	TRBD2	.	TGTGCCAGCTCAGAGTTCCACTATAGCGGGAGTCGTGATGAGCAGTTCTTC	CASSEFHYSGSRDEQFF
TRBJ2-1	TRBV5-6	TRBD2	few	TGTGCCAGCAGCTTCGGACTAGCGGGAAATGAGCAGTTCTTC	CASSFGLAGNEQFF
TRBJ2-1	TRBV7-2	.	.	TGTGCCAGCAGCCAAGAGGCCGGAACCGTTAGCCCCTACAATGAGCAGTTCTTC	CASSQEAGTVSPYNEQFF